Listed below are T cell receptor beta chains from one sample, sequenced in a study of blood T cell repertoires in COVID-19. The method was immunoSEQ multiplex PCR; TCRdb's version includes in-frame clones alone and lacks a portion of them. In the table there are about 110,000 clones, about 75% of which are singletons. The sample taken for sequencing was peripheral blood. The receptors stem from an elderly woman with active or convalescent COVID-19. CDR3s include the opening cysteine and the closing phenylalanine or tryptophan. Fields, in order: J gene, clone size, CDR3 length, D gene, V gene, CDR3 protein, CDR3 DNA. A D gene is named only where the DNA matches it firmly. Clone sizes are given selectively: once, few, many, or a class where the clone is expanded.

J: TRBJ1-1
size: NA
length: 13
D: TRBD1
V: TRBV5-6
CDR3: CASSRDRGTEAFF
DNA: TGTGCCAGCAGCCGGGACAGGGGAACTGAAGCTTTCTTT

J: TRBJ1-1
size: NA
length: 13
D: NA
V: TRBV2
CDR3: CASSIGQNTEAFF
DNA: TGTGCCAGCTCTATTGGACAGAACACTGAAGCTTTCTTT

J: TRBJ2-6
size: NA
length: 15
D: NA
V: TRBV5-1
CDR3: CASSLGGAGANVLTF
DNA: TGCGCCAGCAGCTTGGGAGGAGCGGGGGCCAACGTCCTGACTTTC

J: TRBJ1-3
size: once
length: 13
D: NA
V: TRBV6-4
CDR3: CASTRIIRNTIYF
DNA: TGTGCCAGCACTAGGATCATCCGGAACACCATATATTTT

J: TRBJ2-7
size: NA
length: 17
D: NA
V: TRBV9
CDR3: CASSRTAGAGVTYEQYF
DNA: TGTGCCAGCAGCCGCACCGCGGGGGCGGGAGTGACCTACGAGCAGTACTTC

J: TRBJ2-7
size: NA
length: 13
D: NA
V: TRBV10-3
CDR3: CAISDPRAYEQYF
DNA: TGTGCCATCAGTGATCCCAGGGCATACGAGCAGTACTTC

J: TRBJ2-3
size: NA
length: 13
D: NA
V: TRBV12-5
CDR3: CASGRAGTDTQYF
DNA: TGTGCTAGTGGGAGGGCGGGCACAGATACGCAGTATTTT

J: TRBJ2-4
size: NA
length: 14
D: NA
V: TRBV18
CDR3: CASSPGGALDIQYF
DNA: TGTGCCAGCTCACCAGGGGGGGCGCTTGACATTCAGTACTTC

J: TRBJ2-1
size: NA
length: 13
D: NA
V: TRBV7-9
CDR3: CASSLFEGNEQFF
DNA: TGTGCCAGCAGCTTGTTCGAGGGCAATGAGCAGTTCTTC

J: TRBJ2-3
size: NA
length: 19
D: TRBD2
V: TRBV5-1
CDR3: CASSLGVLAGTVLTDTQYF
DNA: TGCGCCAGCAGCTTGGGAGTACTAGCGGGGACGGTGTTAACAGATACGCAGTATTTT

J: TRBJ2-1
size: NA
length: 15
D: TRBD2
V: TRBV2
CDR3: CASSEGLAAYNEQFF
DNA: TGTGCCAGCAGTGAAGGACTAGCGGCCTACAATGAGCAGTTCTTC

J: TRBJ2-5
size: NA
length: 17
D: TRBD2
V: TRBV5-1
CDR3: CASRRGLAGPPGETQYF
DNA: TGCGCCAGCAGACGAGGACTAGCGGGACCGCCAGGGGAGACCCAGTACTTC

J: TRBJ2-1
size: NA
length: 15
D: TRBD2
V: TRBV7-3
CDR3: CASSPTSGSGNEQFF
DNA: TGTGCCAGCAGCCCGACTAGCGGGAGTGGAAATGAGCAGTTCTTC

J: TRBJ2-3
size: NA
length: 18
D: TRBD1
V: TRBV5-4
CDR3: CASSRGTGAAGVPDTQYF
DNA: TGTGCCAGCAGCCGGGGGACAGGGGCTGCGGGAGTTCCAGATACGCAGTATTTT

J: TRBJ1-3
size: NA
length: 12
D: NA
V: TRBV4-1
CDR3: CASSRWGDTIYF
DNA: TGCGCCAGCAGCCGCTGGGGGGACACCATATATTTT

J: TRBJ1-1
size: NA
length: 16
D: NA
V: TRBV5-1
CDR3: CASSLKTGLRNTEAFF
DNA: TGCGCCAGCAGCTTGAAAACAGGGCTCAGGAACACTGAAGCTTTCTTT

J: TRBJ2-1
size: NA
length: 16
D: TRBD2
V: TRBV15
CDR3: CATSRGGLAAYNEQFF
DNA: TGTGCCACCAGCAGAGGGGGACTAGCGGCCTACAATGAGCAGTTCTTC

J: TRBJ2-3
size: NA
length: 16
D: NA
V: TRBV9
CDR3: CASSVGGGAPGNTQYF
DNA: TGTGCCAGCAGCGTAGGAGGAGGGGCCCCAGGGAATACGCAGTATTTT

J: TRBJ2-1
size: NA
length: 14
D: TRBD2
V: TRBV10-3
CDR3: CAIRATSGSDEQFF
DNA: TGTGCCATCAGGGCGACTAGCGGGAGTGATGAGCAGTTCTTC

J: TRBJ2-7
size: NA
length: 15
D: TRBD2
V: TRBV10-3
CDR3: CAISEYSGRTYEQYF
DNA: TGTGCCATCAGTGAGTACAGCGGGAGGACCTACGAGCAGTACTTC

J: TRBJ2-3
size: NA
length: 12
D: NA
V: TRBV2
CDR3: CASSRVEDTQYF
DNA: TGTGCCAGCAGCAGGGTTGAAGATACGCAGTATTTT

J: TRBJ2-3
size: once
length: 14
D: NA
V: TRBV28
CDR3: CASSLGQPTDTQYF
DNA: TGTGCCAGCAGTTTAGGGCAGCCCACAGATACGCAGTATTTT

J: TRBJ1-6
size: few
length: 17
D: TRBD1
V: TRBV13
CDR3: CASSSKGQLSFNSPLHF
DNA: TGTGCCAGCAGCTCAAAGGGACAGCTAAGTTTTAATTCACCCCTCCACTTT

J: TRBJ2-1
size: once
length: 13
D: TRBD1
V: TRBV29-1
CDR3: CSVPGQRTNEQFF
DNA: TGCAGCGTCCCGGGACAGCGCACCAATGAGCAGTTCTTC

J: TRBJ2-3
size: NA
length: 16
D: TRBD2
V: TRBV29-1
CDR3: CSVPGLAGGPEDTQYF
DNA: TGCAGCGTTCCCGGACTAGCGGGAGGGCCGGAAGATACGCAGTATTTT

J: TRBJ2-1
size: once
length: 15
D: TRBD2
V: TRBV20-1
CDR3: CSANDPGLARNEQFF
DNA: TGCAGTGCTAATGACCCGGGACTAGCGCGTAATGAGCAGTTCTTC

J: TRBJ2-3
size: NA
length: 14
D: TRBD1
V: TRBV19
CDR3: CASSRQGSTDTQYF
DNA: TGTGCCAGTAGTAGACAGGGGAGCACAGATACGCAGTATTTT

J: TRBJ2-7
size: few
length: 15
D: TRBD1
V: TRBV27
CDR3: CASRKDRDRVYEQYF
DNA: TGTGCCAGCAGGAAGGACCGGGACAGAGTCTACGAGCAGTACTTC

J: TRBJ1-2
size: NA
length: 17
D: NA
V: TRBV15
CDR3: CATSRDSHRELNYGYTF
DNA: TGTGCCACCAGCAGAGATTCCCACAGGGAACTTAACTATGGCTACACCTTC

J: TRBJ1-1
size: few
length: 13
D: NA
V: TRBV20-1
CDR3: CSASRAVNTEAFF
DNA: TGCAGTGCTAGTCGCGCTGTGAACACTGAAGCTTTCTTT

J: TRBJ2-2
size: once
length: 16
D: TRBD1
V: TRBV5-1
CDR3: CASSTGQGAGTGELFF
DNA: TGCGCCAGCAGCACGGGACAGGGGGCCGGCACCGGGGAGCTGTTTTTT

J: TRBJ2-1
size: NA
length: 14
D: TRBD2
V: TRBV29-1
CDR3: CSVDGGARDNEQFF
DNA: TGCAGCGTTGACGGGGGGGCCAGGGACAATGAGCAGTTCTTC

J: TRBJ1-2
size: NA
length: 14
D: NA
V: TRBV24-1
CDR3: CATSDSRGNYGYTF
DNA: TGTGCCACCAGTGATTCCCGGGGGAACTATGGCTACACCTTC

J: TRBJ1-2
size: few
length: 16
D: NA
V: TRBV6-1
CDR3: CASSDPRASMLYGYTF
DNA: TGTGCCAGCAGTGATCCCAGGGCCTCAATGCTCTATGGCTACACCTTC

J: TRBJ1-2
size: NA
length: 14
D: NA
V: TRBV5-5
CDR3: CASSPTGSNYGYTF
DNA: TGTGCCAGCAGCCCTACAGGGAGCAACTATGGCTACACCTTC

J: TRBJ1-6
size: NA
length: 14
D: NA
V: TRBV6-5
CDR3: CASTALGGLSPLHF
DNA: TGTGCCAGCACCGCCCTGGGAGGGCTCTCACCCCTCCACTTT

J: TRBJ1-1
size: NA
length: 15
D: NA
V: TRBV18
CDR3: CASSPPNRVNTEAFF
DNA: TGTGCCAGCTCACCACCGAACAGGGTAAACACTGAAGCTTTCTTT

J: TRBJ1-2
size: NA
length: 13
D: NA
V: TRBV9
CDR3: CASSVSAGSGYTF
DNA: TGTGCCAGCAGCGTCTCGGCGGGGAGTGGCTACACCTTC

J: TRBJ2-3
size: NA
length: 15
D: NA
V: TRBV28
CDR3: CASSFGGRDTDTQYF
DNA: TGTGCCAGCAGTTTCGGGGGGCGGGACACAGATACGCAGTATTTT

J: TRBJ1-2
size: NA
length: 14
D: TRBD1
V: TRBV5-1
CDR3: CASSQTGTEYGYTF
DNA: TGCGCCAGCAGTCAAACCGGGACAGAGTATGGCTACACCTTC

J: TRBJ2-7
size: NA
length: 16
D: TRBD2
V: TRBV7-6
CDR3: CASSPPPGGQSYEQYF
DNA: TGTGCCAGCAGCCCACCCCCGGGGGGTCAATCCTACGAGCAGTACTTC

J: TRBJ1-5
size: NA
length: 13
D: NA
V: TRBV11-2
CDR3: CASSSDRNQPQHF
DNA: TGTGCCAGCAGCTCAGACAGGAATCAGCCCCAGCATTTT

J: TRBJ2-3
size: NA
length: 15
D: NA
V: TRBV4-2
CDR3: CASSQGGQGQDTQYF
DNA: TGTGCCAGCAGCCAAGGAGGCCAGGGGCAAGATACGCAGTATTTT

J: TRBJ1-1
size: NA
length: 14
D: TRBD1
V: TRBV29-1
CDR3: CSVTGTDIDTEAFF
DNA: TGCAGCGTGACAGGGACGGACATCGACACTGAAGCTTTCTTT